Shown below are 3 T cell receptor beta chains from a single sample sequenced in a study of cytomegalovirus exposure and HLA in healthy donors. 60 Vbeta and 13 Jbeta primers were used in PCR. The data were produced by immunoSEQ multiplex PCR, yet TCRdb's version contains in-frame clones alone and is incomplete. Among 150,000 to 200,000 clones listed, roughly 83% were seen once. Sequenced material: PBMCs. These receptors were taken from a boy aged 10-17 years in good health and CMV-seronegative.

This chain connects TRBV5-1 to TRBJ2-7, with 7 bases aligning to TRBD2. Germline trimming cut 4 bases from V and 4 bases from J; bases unmatched to any gene: 8. Germline CDR1 SGHRS, CDR2 YFSETQ. This CDR3 is built from 14 residues. The CDR3 loop reads CASSPPGRVYEQYF. CDR3 DNA sequence: TGCGCCAGCAGCCCCCCAGGGAGGGTATACGAGCAGTACTTC. The full variable domain, with the rest looked up from reference TRBV5-1 and TRBJ2-7, is KAGVTQTPRYLIKTRGQQVTLSCSPISGHRSVSWYQQTPGQGLQFLFEYFSETQRNKGNFPGRFSGRQFSNSRSEMNVSTLELGDSALYLCASSPPGRVYEQYFGPGTRLTVT.

The chain has TRBV7-9 and TRBJ2-3; 7 bases align to TRBD2. The germline gives CDR1 SEHNR, CDR2 FQNEAQ (reference sequence). The V gene end was trimmed by 3 bases and the J gene end by 3 bases; junction bases not matched to a gene: 12. The CDR3 totals 17 residues. The CDR3 spells CASSFTVQRDGTDTQYF. The CDR3 nucleotides read TGTGCCAGCAGCTTCACCGTACAGCGGGATGGGACAGATACGCAGTATTTT.

The genes are TRBV11-2 and TRBJ2-7; TRBD1 is a possible D gene (6 bases). V lost 5 bases, J lost 9 bases, and 11 bases lay in between. Germline V gives CDR1 SGHAT, CDR2 FQNNGV. The CDR3 has 11 amino acids. Here the CDR3 DNA reads TGTGCCAGCAGCCAGCTACAGGGGCAGTACTTC. Amino acids: CASSQLQGQYF.